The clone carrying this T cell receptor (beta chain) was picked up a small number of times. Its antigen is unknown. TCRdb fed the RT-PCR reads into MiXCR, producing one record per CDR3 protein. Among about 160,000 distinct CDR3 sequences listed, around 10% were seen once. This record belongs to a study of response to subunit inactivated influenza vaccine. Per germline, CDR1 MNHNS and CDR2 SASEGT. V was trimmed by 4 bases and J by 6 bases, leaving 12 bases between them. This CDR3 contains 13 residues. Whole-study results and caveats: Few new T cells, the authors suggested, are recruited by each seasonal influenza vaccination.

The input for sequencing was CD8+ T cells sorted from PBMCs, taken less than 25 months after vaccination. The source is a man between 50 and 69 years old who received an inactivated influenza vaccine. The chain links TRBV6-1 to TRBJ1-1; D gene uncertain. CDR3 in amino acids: CASSVTEAAEAFF. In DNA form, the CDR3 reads TGTGCCAGCAGTGTCACAGAGGCCGCTGAAGCTTTCTTT.